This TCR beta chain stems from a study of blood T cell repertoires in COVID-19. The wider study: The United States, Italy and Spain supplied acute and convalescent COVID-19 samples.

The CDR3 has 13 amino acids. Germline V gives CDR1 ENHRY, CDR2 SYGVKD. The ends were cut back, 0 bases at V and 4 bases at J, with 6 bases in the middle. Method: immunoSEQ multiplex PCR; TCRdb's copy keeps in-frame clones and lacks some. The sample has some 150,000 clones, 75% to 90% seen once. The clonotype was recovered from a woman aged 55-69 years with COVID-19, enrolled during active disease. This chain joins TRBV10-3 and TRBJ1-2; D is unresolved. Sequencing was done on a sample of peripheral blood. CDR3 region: CAISESTRYGYTF. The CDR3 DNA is TGTGCCATCAGTGAGTCAACACGCTATGGCTACACCTTC.